This record concerns one T cell receptor (beta chain) sequence. This sample was included in a study of tumor T cells in aggressive B-cell lymphoma. Germline loops: CDR1 KGHSH, CDR2 LQKENI. The CDR3 has 16 amino acids. V was cut by 4 bases and J by 2 bases, with 14 bases left in between. Libraries were prepared by immunoSEQ multiplex PCR; TCRdb keeps only in-frame clonotypes and omits some of them. The profile shows roughly 9,000 clones, about 85% of them singletons. This sequence joins TRBV18 and TRBJ1-4; D perhaps matches TRBD1 (5 bases). The source material was tumor tissue. This receptor was taken from an adult with diffuse large B cell lymphoma. CDR3 amino acids: CASSQQEGVTNEKLFF. The CDR3 nucleotides read TGTGCCAGCTCACAACAGGAAGGAGTGACTAATGAAAAACTGTTTTTT.